The sequence of this TCR beta chain was determined in a study of blood T cell repertoires in COVID-19 (dated by TCRdb to about 2020). As for the study more broadly: Collaborator samples came from the United States, Italy and Spain and covered acute and convalescent phases of COVID-19. The repertoires were made available in a free public database intended to serve as a resource for research on the immune response to SARS-CoV-2. Sample metadata almost always included a de-identified subject ID, COVID-19 status, age in years and sex. The samples were drawn from two sources: the first 160 participants of the ongoing ImmuneRACE study, and 1,254 subjects contributed by 6 global collaborators. The material from the prospective study consisted of cDNA or gDNA derived from T cells, B-cell-depleted T cells, or PBMCs. Where available, HLA class I and class II types were taken from metadata supplied by the sample provider and were not determined by assay-based typing. The dataset comprised deeply sampled blood TCRbeta repertoires from subjects exposed to, actively infected with, or recovered from COVID-19.

The collaborating institutions used their own protocols to collect whole blood in K2EDTA tubes. For TCRbeta analysis, collaborators shipped samples in one of three forms: frozen whole blood, isolated PBMCs, or DNA extracted from either of those sample types. The full study reports these points: Clinical and demographic metadata were provided uncurated, with the amount varying by source and participant.

About this clone itself: Its antigen is not yet known. One base away there is no much larger clone; base qualities are not given.

Via the germline V gene (reference sequence), CDR1 is GTSNPN and CDR2 SVGIG. V and J are truncated by 3 bases and 3 bases respectively, leaving an intervening sequence of 14 bases. Its CDR3 holds 14 amino acids, cysteine through phenylalanine. Left in the record is the CDR3 DNA by itself, 42 bases read in frame from the first base. TCRbeta CDR3 regions were amplified from genomic DNA using the immunoSEQ Assay, a bias-controlled multiplex PCR. The published analysis was carried out like this. The number of nucleated cells in each sample was estimated by amplification of reference gene primers within the assay. Sequence reads were collapsed and filtered to measure the absolute abundance of every unique TCRbeta CDR3 rearrangement. For each sample, productive Simpson clonality was calculated as the square root of Simpson's diversity index over productive rearrangements. The table was pulled from immuneACCESS by TCRdb, which kept in-frame rearrangements only. Such tables lose some clones; where checked, under half of the loss comes from unresolved V genes, and the rest has no known cause. Clonal size and the V and J genes are those of that table, whereas D and trimming came from the DNA. The sample table lists about 72,000 clones, around 82% of them with a count of one. The ten most abundant clones make up more than 6.5% of the sample.

Here the chain combines TRBV30 and TRBJ1-1; TRBD1 is a weak D gene call, 6 bases matching. The specimen was peripheral blood. The receptor's source is a man in his 60s with acute or convalescent COVID-19. The nucleotides read TGTGCCTGGAGGCTGGCAGGGGAGTACACTGAAGCTTTCTTT. It specifies CAWRLAGEYTEAFF.